The entry below gives a single T cell receptor beta chain sequence along with its context. Its antigen has not been determined. Per-base qualities were not stored, and no clone one base away is much larger. Samples from volunteer blood donors who had recovered from COVID-19 were contributed by a second Seattle source. Whole blood was collected in K2EDTA tubes by collaborating institutions according to the institutions' own protocols. For TCRbeta analysis, collaborators shipped samples in one of three forms: frozen whole blood, isolated PBMCs, or DNA extracted from either of those sample types. The immunoSEQ Assay, a bias-controlled multiplex PCR, was used to amplify TCRbeta CDR3 regions from genomic DNA. As for how the authors treated the data: Within the assay, amplification of reference gene primers was used to estimate how many nucleated cells each sample contained. To quantify the absolute abundance of each unique TCRbeta CDR3 rearrangement, sequence reads were collapsed and filtered. For each sample, productive Simpson clonality was calculated as the square root of Simpson's diversity index over productive rearrangements. Sourced from immuneACCESS, this table was stored by TCRdb with only in-frame sequences that have V and J called. A share of the clones is absent; for the studies checked, an unresolved V gene accounts for under half, and the remainder has no known explanation. V and J calls and clone size follow that table, whereas D and trimming were derived from the DNA. In this sample the table shows over 200,000 clones, 70% to 90% of which occur a single time. The ten top clones hold approximately 12% of the sample.

Taken from the germline V gene, the CDR1 and CDR2 loops are MGHDK and SYGVNS. The germline ends are 6 bases apart after V is trimmed by 4 bases and J by 0 bases. The CDR3 numbers 14 residues from cysteine through phenylalanine. Kept here is only the CDR3 DNA, which spans 42 bases and is read in frame from base 1. The sample is drawn from a study of blood T cell repertoires in COVID-19 (dated by TCRdb to the early 2020s). About the investigation overall: Samples from collaborators originated in the United States, Italy and Spain and spanned both the acute and convalescent phases of COVID-19. The prospective study material was composed of cDNA or gDNA derived from T cells, B-cell-depleted T cells, or PBMCs. The dataset comprised deeply sampled blood TCRbeta repertoires from subjects exposed to, actively infected with, or recovered from COVID-19. The repertoires were made available in a free public database intended to serve as a resource for research on the immune response to SARS-CoV-2. Samples came from the ongoing ImmuneRACE study (first 160 participants) plus 1,254 subjects from 6 global collaborators. Nearly every sample came with metadata listing a de-identified subject ID, COVID-19 status, age in years and sex. Where available, HLA class I and class II types were obtained from metadata supplied by the sample provider rather than from assay-based typing.

On the study overall, not on this receptor specifically: The quantity of clinical and demographic metadata differed by source and by participant and was supplied without curation.

Sequencing was done on a sample of peripheral blood. In this chain, TRBV25-1 is recombined with TRBJ1-4, with the D gene call left open. This TCR was recovered from a woman aged 18 to 35 who had recovered from COVID-19. The CDR3 corresponds to CASSGTATNEKLFF. In nucleotide form, the sequence is TGTGCCAGCAGTGGTACAGCAACTAATGAAAAACTGTTTTTT. Extended through the reference TRBV25-1 and TRBJ1-4 proteins, this CDR3 yields the full variable domain: EADIYQTPRYLVIGTGKKITLECSQTMGHDKMYWYQQDPGMELHLIHYSYGVNSTEKGDLSSESTVSRIRTEHFPLTLESARPSHTSQYLCASSGTATNEKLFFGSGTQLSVL.